Below, one T cell receptor (beta chain) is given with its context. This record belongs to a study of blood T cell repertoires in COVID-19. Some clones are missing from TCRdb's copy, which holds only in-frame ones; the method was immunoSEQ multiplex PCR. Here the sample spans more than 200,000 clones, roughly 88% being singletons. The CDR3 runs to 15 residues. Trimming left V 4 bases short and J 4 bases short, with 16 bases between. CDR1 and CDR2 from the germline V gene are SGHAT and FQNNGV. Sequencing was performed on peripheral blood. V is TRBV11-2 and J is TRBJ1-2; possible D gene TRBD1, 5 bases. The clonotype comes from a young woman with COVID-19, enrolled during active disease. DNA for the CDR3: TGTGCCAGCAGCTCCTTAGGGGCGAACTTCTATGGCTACACCTTC. It codes for CASSSLGANFYGYTF. Combining the CDR3 with reference TRBV11-2 and TRBJ1-2 gives the whole variable domain EAGVAQSPRYKIIEKRQSVAFWCNPISGHATLYWYQQILGQGPKLLIQFQNNGVVDDSQLPKDRFSAERLKGVDSTLKIQPAKLEDSAVYLCASSSLGANFYGYTFGSGTRLTVV.